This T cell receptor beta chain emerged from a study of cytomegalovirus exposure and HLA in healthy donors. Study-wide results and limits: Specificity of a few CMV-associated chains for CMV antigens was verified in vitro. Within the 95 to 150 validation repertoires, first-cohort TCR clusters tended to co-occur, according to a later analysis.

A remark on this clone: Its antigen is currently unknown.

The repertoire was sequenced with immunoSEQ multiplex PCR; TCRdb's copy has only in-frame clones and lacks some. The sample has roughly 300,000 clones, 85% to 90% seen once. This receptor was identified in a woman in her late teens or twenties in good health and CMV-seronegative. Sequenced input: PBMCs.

The CDR3 sequence is CASSLDEGRGPYNEQFF. The DNA of the CDR3 is TGTGCCAGCAGCTTAGACGAGGGGCGGGGACCCTACAATGAGCAGTTCTTC. This chain uses TRBV7-8 with TRBJ2-1; the D gene is possibly TRBD2 (6 bases). Trimming removed 1 base from V and 2 bases from J, with 15 bases in between. The CDR3 has 17 amino acids. Germline lookup yields CDR1 SGHVS and CDR2 FQNEAQ. Combining the CDR3 with reference TRBV7-8 and TRBJ2-1 gives the whole variable domain GAGVSQSPRYKVAKRGQDVALRCDPISGHVSLFWYQQALGQGPEFLTYFQNEAQLDKSGLPSDRFFAERPEGSVSTLKIQRTQQEDSAVYLCASSLDEGRGPYNEQFFGPGTRLTVL.